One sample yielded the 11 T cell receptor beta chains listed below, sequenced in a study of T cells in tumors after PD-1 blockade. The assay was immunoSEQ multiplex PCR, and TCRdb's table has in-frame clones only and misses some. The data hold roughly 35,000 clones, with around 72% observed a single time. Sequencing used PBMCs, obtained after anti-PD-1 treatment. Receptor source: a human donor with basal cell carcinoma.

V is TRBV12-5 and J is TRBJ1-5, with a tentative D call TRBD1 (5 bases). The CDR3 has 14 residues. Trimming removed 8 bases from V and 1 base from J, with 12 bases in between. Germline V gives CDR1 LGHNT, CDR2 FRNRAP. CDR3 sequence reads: CASSRGASNQPQHF. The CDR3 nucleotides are TGTGCTAGTAGTAGAGGGGCCAGCAATCAGCCCCAGCATTTT.

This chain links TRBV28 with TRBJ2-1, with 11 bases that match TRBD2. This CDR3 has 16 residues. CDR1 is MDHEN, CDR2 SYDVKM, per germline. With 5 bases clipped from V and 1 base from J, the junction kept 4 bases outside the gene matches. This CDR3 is CASSPTSGSSYNEQFF. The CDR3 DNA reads TGTGCCAGCAGTCCCACTAGCGGGAGTTCCTACAATGAGCAGTTCTTC.

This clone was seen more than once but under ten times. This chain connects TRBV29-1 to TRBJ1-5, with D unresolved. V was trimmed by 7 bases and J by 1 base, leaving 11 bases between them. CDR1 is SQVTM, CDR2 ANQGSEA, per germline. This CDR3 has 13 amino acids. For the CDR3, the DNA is TGCAGCGGCGACGGTGGAAGCAATCAGCCCCAGCATTTT. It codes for CSGDGGSNQPQHF.

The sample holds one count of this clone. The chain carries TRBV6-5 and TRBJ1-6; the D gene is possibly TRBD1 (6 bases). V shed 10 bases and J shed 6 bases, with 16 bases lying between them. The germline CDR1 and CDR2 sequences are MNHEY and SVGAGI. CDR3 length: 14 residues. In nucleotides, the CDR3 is TGTGCCATCCTCCCGGGACAAATTAATTCACCCCTCCACTTT. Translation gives CAILPGQINSPLHF.

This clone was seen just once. The chain's CDR3 is CASSWTGSETGYTF. In DNA form, the CDR3 reads TGTGCCAGCAGCTGGACAGGGAGTGAGACCGGCTACACCTTC. The rearrangement links TRBV27 to TRBJ1-2, with TRBD1 matching 8 bases. The CDR3 covers 14 residues. Germline loops: CDR1 MNHEY, CDR2 SMNVEV (reference sequence). J lost 8 bases, V lost 6 bases, and 11 bases had no gene match.

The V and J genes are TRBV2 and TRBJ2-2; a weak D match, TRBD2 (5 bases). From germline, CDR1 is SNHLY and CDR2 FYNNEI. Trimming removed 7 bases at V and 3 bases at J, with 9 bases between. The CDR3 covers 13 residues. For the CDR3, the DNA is TGTGCCAGCACGCCCGGGGACACCGGGGAGCTGTTTTTT. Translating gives CASTPGDTGELFF.

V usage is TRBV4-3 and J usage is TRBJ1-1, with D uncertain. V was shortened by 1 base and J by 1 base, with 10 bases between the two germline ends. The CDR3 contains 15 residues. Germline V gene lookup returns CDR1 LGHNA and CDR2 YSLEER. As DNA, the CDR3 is TGCGCCAGCAGCCAAGGGGAGCCCGGGAACACTGAAGCTTTCTTT. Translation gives CASSQGEPGNTEAFF.

In DNA, the CDR3 is TGTGCCAGCAGGCCCGACCGCTTCTATGGCTACACCTTC. Its translation: CASRPDRFYGYTF. The chain uses TRBV5-8 and TRBJ1-2; no firm D call. V was cut by 5 bases and J by 4 bases, with 12 bases left in between. The germline V gene encodes CDR1 SGHTS and CDR2 YDEGEE. The CDR3 extends over 13 amino acids. Full variable domain (missing parts from reference TRBV5-8 and TRBJ1-2): EAGVTQSPTHLIKTRGQQATLRCSPISGHTSVYWYQQALGLGLQFLLWYDEGEERNRGNFPPRFSGRQFPNYSSELNVNALELEDSALYLCASRPDRFYGYTFGSGTRLTVV.

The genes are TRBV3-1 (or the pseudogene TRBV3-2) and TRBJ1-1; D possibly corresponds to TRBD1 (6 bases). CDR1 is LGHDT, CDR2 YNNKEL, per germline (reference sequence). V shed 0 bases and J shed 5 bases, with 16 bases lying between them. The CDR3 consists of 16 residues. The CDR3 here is CASSQEGEGGRTEAFF. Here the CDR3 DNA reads TGTGCCAGCAGCCAAGAAGGAGAGGGGGGGAGAACTGAAGCTTTCTTT.

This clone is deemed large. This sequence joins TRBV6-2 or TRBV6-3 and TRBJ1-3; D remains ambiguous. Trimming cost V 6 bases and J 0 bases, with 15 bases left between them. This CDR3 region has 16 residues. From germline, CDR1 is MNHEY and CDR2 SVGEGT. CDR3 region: CASSSAEGISGNTIYF. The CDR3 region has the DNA TGTGCCAGCAGCTCTGCCGAAGGAATCTCTGGAAACACCATATATTTT.

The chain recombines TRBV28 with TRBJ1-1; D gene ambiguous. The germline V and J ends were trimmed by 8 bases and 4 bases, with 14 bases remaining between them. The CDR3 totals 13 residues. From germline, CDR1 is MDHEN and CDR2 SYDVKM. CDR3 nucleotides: TGTGCCAGCGGGCGGGGTGGAGTCACTGAAGCTTTCTTT. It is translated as CASGRGGVTEAFF.